The 7 T cell receptor beta chains below all came from one sample that was sequenced in a study of blood T cell repertoires in COVID-19. Sequencing was performed with immunoSEQ multiplex PCR; in TCRdb, only in-frame clones are kept and a portion is missing. The sample holds approximately 300,000 clones, about 89% seen once. The sequencing sample was made of peripheral blood. The receptors originated from a man aged 18 to 30 who had recovered from COVID-19.

The rearrangement links TRBV4-2 to TRBJ2-7, with 9 positions matching TRBD1. This CDR3 spans 16 amino acids. Unmatched junction bases numbered 5, after V lost 0 bases and J lost 2 bases. CDR1 LGHNA and CDR2 YNFKEQ come from the germline V gene. The CDR3 bases are TGTGCCAGCAGCCAAGAAGTGGGACAGGGTCCCTACGAGCAGTACTTC. Translation: CASSQEVGQGPYEQYF.

This chain uses TRBV4-3 with TRBJ1-2; 7 bases align to TRBD1. V lost 0 bases, J lost 5 bases, and 3 bases stayed unmatched. Germline V gene sequence: CDR1 LGHNA, CDR2 YSLEER. The CDR3 is 14 residues long. DNA of the CDR3: TGCGCCAGCAGCCAAGATCAGGGGGGATATGGCTACACCTTC. Its protein is CASSQDQGGYGYTF.

V is TRBV5-1 and J is TRBJ2-7, with D maybe TRBD2 (6 bases). Trimming left V 1 base short and J 2 bases short, with 10 bases between. Germline loops: CDR1 SGHRS, CDR2 YFSETQ. CDR3 length: 14 amino acids. CDR3 loop: CASSLSGSAYEQYF. Written as DNA, the CDR3 is TGCGCCAGCAGCTTGAGCGGGTCCGCCTACGAGCAGTACTTC.

The genes are TRBV10-1 and TRBJ2-1, with 7 bases lining up with TRBD2. In germline, CDR1 is WNHNN, CDR2 SYGVQD (reference sequence). V shed 3 bases, J shed 9 bases, and the junction held 14 bases outside the gene matches. The CDR3 length is 16 residues. The CDR3 is CASSDGSGSAGGEQFF. CDR3 nucleotide sequence: TGCGCCAGCAGTGATGGTAGCGGGTCCGCTGGAGGTGAGCAGTTCTTC.

The DNA of the CDR3 is TGTGCCAGCAGCTTAAACCCGGGGGGAGGGACCTACGAGCAGTACTTC. Translated, it gives CASSLNPGGGTYEQYF. V usage is TRBV7-6 and J usage is TRBJ2-7, with 7 bases aligning to TRBD2. Trimming removed 2 bases from V and 2 bases from J; junction bases left unmatched: 9. The CDR3 length is 16 residues. CDR1 SGHVS and CDR2 FNYEAQ come from the germline V gene.

This sequence joins TRBV5-4 and TRBJ2-5; TRBD1 matches at 9 bases. The germline V gene has CDR1 SGHNT and CDR2 YYREEE (reference sequence). The CDR3 extends over 14 amino acids. Trimming cost V 4 bases and J 5 bases; bases outside gene matches: 6. The CDR3 loop reads CASSQQGAVETQYF. The CDR3 region has the DNA TGTGCCAGCAGCCAACAGGGGGCGGTGGAGACCCAGTACTTC.

The chain uses TRBV3-1 (or the pseudogene TRBV3-2) and TRBJ2-7; D gene ambiguous. This CDR3 comprises 16 residues. The ends were cut back, 1 base at V and 2 bases at J, with 15 bases in the middle. The germline V gene encodes CDR1 LGHDT and CDR2 YNNKEL (reference sequence). CDR3 bases: TGTGCCAGCAGCCAAGGGGTAATCTCAGGCGCCTACGAGCAGTACTTC. This sequence encodes CASSQGVISGAYEQYF.